This record looks at one T cell receptor beta chain sequence and its context. The data originate from a study of Ad26.COV2.S vaccination and SARS-CoV-2 variants. The sample's treatment: about 20 received Ad26.COV2.S at low or high dose, single or two shots; a few received placebo; per-sample allocation not given. All samples were drawn on day 63, counting from the first vaccine or placebo injection. Germline V gene sequence: CDR1 MDHEN, CDR2 SYDVKM. The CDR3 is 14 amino acids. Trimming cost V 7 bases and J 8 bases, with 18 bases left between them. Only in-frame clones appear in the TCRdb table, and some are missing; sequencing was by immunoSEQ multiplex PCR. The table lists some 350,000 clones, around 84% of them singletons, with 3.3% in the top ten.

Sequenced material: peripheral blood, taken in a trial of Ad26.COV2.S vaccine versus placebo. The V and J genes are TRBV28 and TRBJ2-1; either TRBD1 or TRBD2 may fit D (5 bases each). This TCR was recovered from a person aged 18-65 years who received the Ad26.COV2.S COVID-19 vaccine or a placebo. This CDR3 is CASNPVWRGDEQFF. The CDR3 DNA is TGTGCCAGCAACCCGGTCTGGAGAGGGGATGAGCAGTTCTTC.